Sequencing of this T cell receptor (beta chain) was carried out in a study of T cell repertoires in cytomegalovirus infection. Across the study: Public TCR beta signatures marked donors with CMV infection and the matching HLA. Study results and limitations: Dominating the ex vivo response were TCR beta clonotypes that were CMV-specific and HLA-C-restricted. Cumulative frequency of public TCR beta families picked out carriers of CMV plus the relevant HLA.

For this clonotype: The target antigen is unknown.

TCRdb used MiXCR to reprocess the reads, holding one entry per CDR3 protein. The table has roughly 120,000 distinct CDR3 sequences, around 9.1% seen once. Germline values: CDR1 SGHDT, CDR2 YYEEEE. V dropped 1 base and J dropped 3; count of bases not matched to a gene: 8. CDR3 length: 18 residues. V usage is TRBV5-6 and J usage is TRBJ2-1; 12 bases are a match to TRBD2. The sample comprised PBMCs, sequenced either directly or after in vitro stimulation (not recorded which). This TCR derives from a human donor in good health (CMV status not recorded). Some clones in this sample may be carry-over from other donors' samples. The CDR3 DNA reads TGTGCCAGCAGCTTGAAACTAGCGGGAGGTAGCGACTACAATGAGCAGTTCTTC. Its protein is CASSLKLAGGSDYNEQFF.